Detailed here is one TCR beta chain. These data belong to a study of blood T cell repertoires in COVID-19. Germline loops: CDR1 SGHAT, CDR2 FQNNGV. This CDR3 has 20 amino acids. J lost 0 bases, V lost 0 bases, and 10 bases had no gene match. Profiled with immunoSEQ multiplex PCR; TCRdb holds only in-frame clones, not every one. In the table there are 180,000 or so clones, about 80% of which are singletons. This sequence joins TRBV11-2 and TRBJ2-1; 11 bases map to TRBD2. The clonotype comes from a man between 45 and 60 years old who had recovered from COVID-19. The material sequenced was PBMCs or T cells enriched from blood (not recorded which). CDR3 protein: CASSLEGASGGRSSYNEQFF. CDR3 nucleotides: TGTGCCAGCAGCTTAGAGGGAGCTAGCGGGGGGCGAAGCTCCTACAATGAGCAGTTCTTC.